This T cell receptor (beta chain) was recorded in a study of CD8+CD57+ T cells in acquired aplastic anemia. At the level of the study: The mean DNA yield obtained from sorted CD4+ and CD8+ cells came to approximately 3.2 ug. Whole-study results and caveats: No significant patient-versus-control difference appeared in CD8+ Simpson's diversity.

Patients chosen for sequencing had CD8+CD57+ cells that had expanded, as shown by flow cytometry. Genomic DNA, the template, was used for profiling of the TCR beta VDJ and CDR3. Via MiXCR, TCRdb re-called the reads, giving one row per CDR3 protein. Of 160,000 or so distinct CDR3 sequences in the sample, approximately 51% are singletons; the top ten hold roughly 3.2%. The CDR3 totals 17 residues. Germline values: CDR1 KGHDR, CDR2 SFDVKD. With 5 bases clipped from V and 5 bases from J, the junction kept 13 bases outside the gene matches. This clonotype was detected only once. Its matching antigen is unknown.

The origin of this receptor is a human donor with aplastic anemia. Input material: sorted CD4+, CD8+, or CD8+CD57+ T cells (not recorded which) from PBMCs. The gene calls are TRBV24-1 and TRBJ2-3, with 9 bases aligning to TRBD2. The CDR3 coding sequence is TGTGCCACCAGTGCCCCTGGTGTTGCTAGCGGGAAAGATACGCAGTATTTT. It specifies CATSAPGVASGKDTQYF.